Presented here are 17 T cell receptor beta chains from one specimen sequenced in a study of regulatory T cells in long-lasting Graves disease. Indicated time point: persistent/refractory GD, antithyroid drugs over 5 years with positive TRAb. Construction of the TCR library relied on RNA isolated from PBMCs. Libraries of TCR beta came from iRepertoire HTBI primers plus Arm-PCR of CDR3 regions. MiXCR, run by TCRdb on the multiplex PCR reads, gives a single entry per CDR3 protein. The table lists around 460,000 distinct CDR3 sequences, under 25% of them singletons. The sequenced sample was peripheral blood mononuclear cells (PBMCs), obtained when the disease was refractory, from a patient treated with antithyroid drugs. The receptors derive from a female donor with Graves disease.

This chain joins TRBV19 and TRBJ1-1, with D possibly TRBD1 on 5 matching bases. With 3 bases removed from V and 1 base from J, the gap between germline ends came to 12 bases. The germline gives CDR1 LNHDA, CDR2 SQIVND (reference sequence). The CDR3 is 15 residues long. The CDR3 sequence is CASSIREGQNTEAFF. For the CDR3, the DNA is TGTGCCAGTAGTATTCGGGAGGGGCAGAACACTGAAGCTTTCTTT.

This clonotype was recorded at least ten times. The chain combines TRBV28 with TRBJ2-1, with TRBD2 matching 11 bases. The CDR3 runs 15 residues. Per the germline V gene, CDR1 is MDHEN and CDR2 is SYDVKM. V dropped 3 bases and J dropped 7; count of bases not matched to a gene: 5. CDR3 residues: CASSFRLAGGNEQFF. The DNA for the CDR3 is TGTGCCAGCAGTTTTCGTCTAGCGGGGGGAAATGAGCAGTTCTTC.

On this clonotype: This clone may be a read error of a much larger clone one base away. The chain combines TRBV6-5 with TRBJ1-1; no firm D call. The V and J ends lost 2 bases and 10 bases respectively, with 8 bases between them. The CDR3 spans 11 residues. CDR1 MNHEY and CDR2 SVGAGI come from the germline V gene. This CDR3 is CASSYESGAFF. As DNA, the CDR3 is TGTGCCAGCAGTTACGAGTCAGGAGCTTTCTTT.

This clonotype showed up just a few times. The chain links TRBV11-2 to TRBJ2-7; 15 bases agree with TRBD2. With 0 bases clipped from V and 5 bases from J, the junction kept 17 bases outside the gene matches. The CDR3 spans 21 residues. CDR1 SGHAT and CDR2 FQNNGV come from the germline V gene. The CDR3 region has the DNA TGTGCCAGCAGCTTAGATCCGGGGGGACTAGCGGGAGGCTCATGGTCCCACGAGCAGTACTTC. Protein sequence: CASSLDPGGLAGGSWSHEQYF.

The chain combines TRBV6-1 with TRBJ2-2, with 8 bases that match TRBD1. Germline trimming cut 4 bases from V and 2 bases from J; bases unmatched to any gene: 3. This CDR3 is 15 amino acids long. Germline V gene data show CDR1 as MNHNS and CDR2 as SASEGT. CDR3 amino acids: CASSAQGANTGELFF. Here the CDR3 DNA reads TGTGCCAGCAGTGCCCAGGGGGCAAACACCGGGGAGCTGTTTTTT.

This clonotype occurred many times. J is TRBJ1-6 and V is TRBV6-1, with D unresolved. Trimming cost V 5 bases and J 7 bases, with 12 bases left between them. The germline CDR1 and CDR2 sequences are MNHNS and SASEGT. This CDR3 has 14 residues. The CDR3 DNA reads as TGTGCCAGCAGTAACGGGGTTGTGAATTCACCCCTCCACTTT. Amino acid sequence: CASSNGVVNSPLHF.

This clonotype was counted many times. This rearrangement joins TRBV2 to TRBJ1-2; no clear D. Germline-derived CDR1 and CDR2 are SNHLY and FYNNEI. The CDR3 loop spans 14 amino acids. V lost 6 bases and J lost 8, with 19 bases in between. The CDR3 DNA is TGTGCCAGCAGGGCCCGCCCGGAGATTGTAGGCTACACCTTC. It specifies CASRARPEIVGYTF.

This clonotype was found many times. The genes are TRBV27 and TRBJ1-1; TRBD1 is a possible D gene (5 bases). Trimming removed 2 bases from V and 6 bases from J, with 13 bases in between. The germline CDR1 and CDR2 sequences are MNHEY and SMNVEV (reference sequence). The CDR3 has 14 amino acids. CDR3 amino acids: CASSLTRGGSEAFF. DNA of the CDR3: TGTGCCAGCAGTTTAACTCGTGGGGGGTCTGAAGCTTTCTTT.

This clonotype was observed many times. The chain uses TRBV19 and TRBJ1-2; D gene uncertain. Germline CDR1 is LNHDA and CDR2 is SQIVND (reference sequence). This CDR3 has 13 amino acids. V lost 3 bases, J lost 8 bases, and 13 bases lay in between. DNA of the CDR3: TGTGCCAGTAGTATGAACGGTGAAGGAGGCTACACCTTC. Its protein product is CASSMNGEGGYTF.

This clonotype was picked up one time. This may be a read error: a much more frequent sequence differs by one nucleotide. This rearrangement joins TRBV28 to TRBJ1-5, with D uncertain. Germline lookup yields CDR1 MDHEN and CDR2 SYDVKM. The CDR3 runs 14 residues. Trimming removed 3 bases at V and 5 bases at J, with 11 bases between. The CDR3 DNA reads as TGTGCCAGCAGTTTCATCCCCCAGGATCAGCCCCAGCATTTT. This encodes CASSFIPQDQPQHF.

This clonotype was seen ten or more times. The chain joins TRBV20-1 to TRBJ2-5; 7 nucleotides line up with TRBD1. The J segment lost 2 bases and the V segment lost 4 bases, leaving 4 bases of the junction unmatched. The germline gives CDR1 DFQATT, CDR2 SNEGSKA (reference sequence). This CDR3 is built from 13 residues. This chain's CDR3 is CSAKGAGQETQYF. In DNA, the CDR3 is TGCAGTGCTAAGGGGGCAGGTCAAGAGACCCAGTACTTC.

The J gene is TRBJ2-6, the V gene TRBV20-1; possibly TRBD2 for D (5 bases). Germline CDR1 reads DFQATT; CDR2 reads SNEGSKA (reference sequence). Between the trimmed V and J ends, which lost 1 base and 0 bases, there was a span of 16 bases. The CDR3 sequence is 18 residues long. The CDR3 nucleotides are TGCAGTGCTAGAGCCCTACGGGGTCCCTACTCTGGGGCCAACGTCCTGACTTTC. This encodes CSARALRGPYSGANVLTF.

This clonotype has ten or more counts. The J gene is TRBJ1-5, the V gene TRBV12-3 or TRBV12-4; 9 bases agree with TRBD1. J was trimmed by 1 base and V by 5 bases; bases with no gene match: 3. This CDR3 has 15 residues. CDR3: CASSGGQGSNQPQHF. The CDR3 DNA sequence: TGTGCCAGCAGTGGGGGACAGGGCAGCAATCAGCCCCAGCATTTT.

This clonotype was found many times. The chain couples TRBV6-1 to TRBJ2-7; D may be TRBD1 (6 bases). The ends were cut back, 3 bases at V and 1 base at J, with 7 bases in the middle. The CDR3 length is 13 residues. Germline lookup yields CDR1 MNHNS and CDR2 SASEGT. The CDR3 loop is CASSEGTSYEQYF. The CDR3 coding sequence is TGTGCCAGCAGTGAGGGGACATCCTACGAGCAGTACTTC.

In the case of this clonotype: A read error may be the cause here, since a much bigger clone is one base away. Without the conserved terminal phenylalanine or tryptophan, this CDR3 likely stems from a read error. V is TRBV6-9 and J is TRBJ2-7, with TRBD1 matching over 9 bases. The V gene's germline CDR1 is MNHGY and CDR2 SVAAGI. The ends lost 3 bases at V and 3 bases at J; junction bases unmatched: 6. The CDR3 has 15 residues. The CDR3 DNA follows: TGTGCCAGCAGTTACTCTCCGGGACAGGGCTACGAGCAGTACTCC. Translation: CASSYSPGQGYEQYS.

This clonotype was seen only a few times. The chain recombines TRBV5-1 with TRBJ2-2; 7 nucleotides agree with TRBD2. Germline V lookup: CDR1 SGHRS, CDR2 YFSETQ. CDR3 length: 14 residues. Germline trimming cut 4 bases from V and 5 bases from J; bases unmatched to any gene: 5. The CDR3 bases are TGCGCCAGCAGCGGATCGGGGGGAACCGGGGAGCTGTTTTTT. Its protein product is CASSGSGGTGELFF.

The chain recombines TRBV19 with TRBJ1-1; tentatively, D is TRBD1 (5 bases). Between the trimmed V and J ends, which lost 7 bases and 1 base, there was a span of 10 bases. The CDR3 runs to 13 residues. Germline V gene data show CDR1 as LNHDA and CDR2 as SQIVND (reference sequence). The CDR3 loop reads CASKRTGNTEAFF. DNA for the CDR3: TGTGCCAGTAAACGCACAGGGAACACTGAAGCTTTCTTT.